This T cell receptor (beta chain) was sequenced during a study of blood T cell repertoires in COVID-19. Study-level background: The study drew acute and convalescent COVID-19 samples from the United States, Italy and Spain. Sample material is recorded as cDNA or gDNA derived from T cells, B-cell-depleted T cells, or PBMCs.

Per the authors' pipeline: The authors estimated nucleated cell counts from reference gene primer amplification. Assay: immunoSEQ multiplex PCR; the TCRdb copy retains only in-frame clones and omits some. That table supplies the V and J calls and clone size; D and trimming were determined from the DNA. Seen here are 270,000 or so clones, roughly 84% observed once, and the top ten hold around 3.2%. Deletions cut 5 bases from V and 6 bases from J, with 16 bases between. The CDR3 spans 14 residues. Germline assignment: CDR1 LGHDT and CDR2 YNNKEL (reference sequence). This receptor was identified in a young woman with acute or convalescent COVID-19. The sample taken for sequencing was peripheral blood. J is TRBJ1-1 and V is TRBV3-1 (or the pseudogene TRBV3-2); D possibly corresponds to TRBD1 (6 bases). As DNA, the CDR3 is TGTGCCAGCAGCTCCGTACAGGGCTGGGCTGAAGCTTTCTTT. It is translated as CASSSVQGWAEAFF.